The source of this TCR beta chain is a study of blood T cells in healthy people across ages. Next came a second PCR, run for roughly 6 to 11 cycles, which used a sample-barcoded 5' primer along with a J-beta primer mix. TCRdb reanalysed the 5' RACE reads using MiXCR and keeps one entry per CDR3 protein. Among hundreds of thousands of distinct CDR3 sequences listed, roughly 49% were seen once. Healthy Caucasian individuals from Russia aged 6 to 90 served as donors. The CDR3 covers 14 residues. Germline loops: CDR1 MDHEN, CDR2 SYDVKM. V lost 6 bases to trimming and J lost 6 bases; unmatched junction nucleotides: 9.

The clonotype was recovered from a woman aged 55-70 years in good health. The chain couples TRBV28 to TRBJ2-3; 7 bases are a match to TRBD2. Sequencing used blood. DNA of the CDR3: TGTGCCAGCAGACTCGGACTAGGGGCTGATACGCAGTATTTT. Translation: CASRLGLGADTQYF.